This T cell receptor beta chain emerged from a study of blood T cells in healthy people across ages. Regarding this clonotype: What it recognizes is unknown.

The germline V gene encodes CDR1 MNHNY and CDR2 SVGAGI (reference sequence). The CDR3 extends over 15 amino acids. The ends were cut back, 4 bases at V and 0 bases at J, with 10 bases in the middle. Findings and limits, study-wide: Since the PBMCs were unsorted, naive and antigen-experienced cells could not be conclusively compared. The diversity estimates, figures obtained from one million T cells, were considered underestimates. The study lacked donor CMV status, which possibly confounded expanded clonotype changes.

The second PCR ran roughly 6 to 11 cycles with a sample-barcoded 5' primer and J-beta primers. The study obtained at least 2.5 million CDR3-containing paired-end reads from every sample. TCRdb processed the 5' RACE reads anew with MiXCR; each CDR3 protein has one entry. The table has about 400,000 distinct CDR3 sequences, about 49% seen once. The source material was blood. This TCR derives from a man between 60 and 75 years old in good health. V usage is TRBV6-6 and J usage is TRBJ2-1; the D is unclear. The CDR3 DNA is TGTGCCAGCAGTTCAGTCCGGAGCTCCTACAATGAGCAGTTCTTC. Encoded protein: CASSSVRSSYNEQFF.